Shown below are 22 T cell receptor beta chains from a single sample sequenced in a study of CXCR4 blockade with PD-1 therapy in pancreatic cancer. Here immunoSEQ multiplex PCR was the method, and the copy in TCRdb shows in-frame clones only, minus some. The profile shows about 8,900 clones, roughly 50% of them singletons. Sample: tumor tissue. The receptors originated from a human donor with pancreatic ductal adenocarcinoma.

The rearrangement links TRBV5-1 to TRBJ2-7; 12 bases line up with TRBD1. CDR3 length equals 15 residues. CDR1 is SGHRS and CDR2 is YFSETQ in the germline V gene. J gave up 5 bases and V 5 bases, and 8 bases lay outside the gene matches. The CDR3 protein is CASSSLGTGGDEQYF. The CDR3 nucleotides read TGCGCCAGCAGTTCCCTGGGGACAGGGGGCGACGAGCAGTACTTC.

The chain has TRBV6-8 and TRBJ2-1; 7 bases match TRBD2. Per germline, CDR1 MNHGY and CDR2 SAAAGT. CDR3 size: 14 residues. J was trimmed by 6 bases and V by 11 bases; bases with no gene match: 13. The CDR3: CAGRELAVSNEQFF. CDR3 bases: TGTGCCGGCCGGGAGCTAGCGGTGAGCAATGAGCAGTTCTTC.

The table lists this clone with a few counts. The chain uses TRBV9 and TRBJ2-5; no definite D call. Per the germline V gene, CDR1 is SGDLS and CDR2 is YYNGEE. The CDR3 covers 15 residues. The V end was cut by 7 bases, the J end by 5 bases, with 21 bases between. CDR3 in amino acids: CASANPTLGRETQYF. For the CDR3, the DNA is TGTGCCAGCGCCAACCCGACGCTAGGTCGGGAGACCCAGTACTTC.

CDR3 residues: CASSRLASSYEQYF. CDR3 in DNA: TGTGCCAGTAGTAGGCTAGCGTCCTCCTACGAGCAGTACTTC. The chain uses TRBV19 and TRBJ2-7, with a weak D call TRBD2 (6 bases). Germline V lookup: CDR1 LNHDA, CDR2 SQIVND (reference sequence). The CDR3 is 14 residues long. The ends were cut back, 4 bases at V and 0 bases at J, with 10 bases in the middle.

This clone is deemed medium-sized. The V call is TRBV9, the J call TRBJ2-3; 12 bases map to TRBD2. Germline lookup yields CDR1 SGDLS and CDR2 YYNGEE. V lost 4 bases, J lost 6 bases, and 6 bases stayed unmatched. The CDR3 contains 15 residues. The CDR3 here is CASSSTSGGPDTQYF. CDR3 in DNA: TGTGCCAGCAGCAGTACTAGCGGGGGGCCGGATACGCAGTATTTT.

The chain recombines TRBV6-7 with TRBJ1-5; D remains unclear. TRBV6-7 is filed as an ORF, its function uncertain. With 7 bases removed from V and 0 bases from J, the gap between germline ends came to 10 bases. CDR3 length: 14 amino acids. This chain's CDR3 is CASTRGSSNQPQHF. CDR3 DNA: TGTGCCAGCACCCGCGGGTCTAGCAATCAGCCCCAGCATTTT.

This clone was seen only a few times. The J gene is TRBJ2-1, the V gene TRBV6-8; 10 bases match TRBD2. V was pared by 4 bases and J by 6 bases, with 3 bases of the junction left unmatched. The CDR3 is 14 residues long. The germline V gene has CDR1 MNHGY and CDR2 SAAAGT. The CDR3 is CASSLAGGPNEQFF. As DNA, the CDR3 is TGTGCCAGCAGTTTAGCGGGAGGACCCAATGAGCAGTTCTTC.

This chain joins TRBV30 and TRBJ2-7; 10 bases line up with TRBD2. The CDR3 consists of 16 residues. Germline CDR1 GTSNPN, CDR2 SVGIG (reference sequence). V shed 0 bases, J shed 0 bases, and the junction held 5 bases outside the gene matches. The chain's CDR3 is CAWSVPPSGSSYEQYF. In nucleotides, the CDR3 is TGTGCCTGGAGTGTCCCTCCTAGCGGGAGCTCCTACGAGCAGTACTTC.

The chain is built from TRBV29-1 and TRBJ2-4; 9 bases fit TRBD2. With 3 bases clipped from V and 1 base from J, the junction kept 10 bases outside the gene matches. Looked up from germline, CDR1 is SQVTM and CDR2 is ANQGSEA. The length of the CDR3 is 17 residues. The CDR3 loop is CSVEGFSGSGAKNIQYF. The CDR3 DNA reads TGCAGCGTTGAGGGGTTTAGCGGGAGCGGGGCCAAAAACATTCAGTACTTC.

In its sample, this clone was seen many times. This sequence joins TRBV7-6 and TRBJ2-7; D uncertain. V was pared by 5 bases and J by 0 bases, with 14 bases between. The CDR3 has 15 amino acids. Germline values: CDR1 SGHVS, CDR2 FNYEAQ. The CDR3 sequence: CASSQEPADSYEQYF. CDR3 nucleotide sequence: TGTGCCAGCAGCCAAGAGCCAGCCGACTCCTACGAGCAGTACTTC.

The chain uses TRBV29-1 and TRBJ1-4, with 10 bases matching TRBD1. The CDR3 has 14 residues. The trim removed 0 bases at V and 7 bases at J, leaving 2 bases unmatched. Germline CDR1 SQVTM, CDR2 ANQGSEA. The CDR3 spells CSVEEGTGVEKLFF. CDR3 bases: TGCAGCGTTGAAGAGGGGACAGGGGTTGAAAAACTGTTTTTT. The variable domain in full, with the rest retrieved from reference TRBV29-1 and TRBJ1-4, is SAVISQKPSRDICQRGTSLTIQCQVDSQVTMMFWYRQQPGQSLTLIATANQGSEATYESGFVIDKFPISRPNLTFSTLTVSNMSPEDSSIYLCSVEEGTGVEKLFFGSGTQLSVL.

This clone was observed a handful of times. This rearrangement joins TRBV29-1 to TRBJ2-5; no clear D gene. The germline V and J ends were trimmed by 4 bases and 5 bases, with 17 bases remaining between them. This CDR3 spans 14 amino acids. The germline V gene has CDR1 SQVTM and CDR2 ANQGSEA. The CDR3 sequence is CSVGVEPLGETQYF. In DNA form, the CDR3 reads TGCAGCGTTGGGGTGGAACCCCTTGGGGAGACCCAGTACTTC.

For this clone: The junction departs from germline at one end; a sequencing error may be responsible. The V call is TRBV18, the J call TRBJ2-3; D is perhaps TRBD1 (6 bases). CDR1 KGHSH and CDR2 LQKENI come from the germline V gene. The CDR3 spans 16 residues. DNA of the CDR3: TGTGCCAGCTCACCACGGGGGCCAGCCTCTCAGGATACACAGTATTTT. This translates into CASSPRGPASQDTQYF.

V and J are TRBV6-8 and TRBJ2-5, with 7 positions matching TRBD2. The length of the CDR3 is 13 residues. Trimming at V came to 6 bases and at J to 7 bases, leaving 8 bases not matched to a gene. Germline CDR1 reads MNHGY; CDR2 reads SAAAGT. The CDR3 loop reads CASRSTSAATQYF. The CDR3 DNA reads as TGTGCCAGCAGGAGCACTAGCGCGGCGACCCAGTACTTC.

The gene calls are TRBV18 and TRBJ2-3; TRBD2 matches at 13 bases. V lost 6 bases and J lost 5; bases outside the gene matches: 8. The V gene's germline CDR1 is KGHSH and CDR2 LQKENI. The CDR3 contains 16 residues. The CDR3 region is CASSRPGTSGKDTQYF. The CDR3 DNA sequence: TGTGCCAGCTCCCGTCCGGGGACTAGCGGGAAAGATACGCAGTATTTT. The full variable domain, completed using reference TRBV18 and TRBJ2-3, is NAGVMQNPRHLVRRRGQEARLRCSPMKGHSHVYWYRQLPEEGLKFMVYLQKENIIDESGMPKERFSAEFPKEGPSILRIQQVVRGDSAAYFCASSRPGTSGKDTQYFGPGTRLTVL.

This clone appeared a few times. For the CDR3, the DNA is TGCGCCAGCAGCTTGGGGTCGGCTGGCTCACGCCCTGAAGCTTTCTTT. Translation: CASSLGSAGSRPEAFF. The J gene is TRBJ1-1, the V gene TRBV5-1; D is unclear. Looked up from germline, CDR1 is SGHRS and CDR2 is YFSETQ. V was trimmed by 0 bases and J by 6 bases, leaving 18 bases between them. The CDR3 consists of 16 residues.

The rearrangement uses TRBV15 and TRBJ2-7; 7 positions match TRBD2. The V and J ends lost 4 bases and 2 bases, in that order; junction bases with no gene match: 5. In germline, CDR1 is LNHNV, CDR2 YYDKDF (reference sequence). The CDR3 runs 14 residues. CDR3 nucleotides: TGTGCCACCAGCATGGGCGGACTAGCCTACGAGCAGTACTTC. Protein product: CATSMGGLAYEQYF.

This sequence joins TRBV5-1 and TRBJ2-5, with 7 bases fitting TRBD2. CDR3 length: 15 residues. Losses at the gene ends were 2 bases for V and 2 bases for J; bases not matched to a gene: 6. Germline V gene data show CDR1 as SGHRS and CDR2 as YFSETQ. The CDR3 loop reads CASSLLGLEQETQYF. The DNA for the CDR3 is TGCGCCAGCAGCTTACTAGGACTAGAGCAAGAGACCCAGTACTTC.

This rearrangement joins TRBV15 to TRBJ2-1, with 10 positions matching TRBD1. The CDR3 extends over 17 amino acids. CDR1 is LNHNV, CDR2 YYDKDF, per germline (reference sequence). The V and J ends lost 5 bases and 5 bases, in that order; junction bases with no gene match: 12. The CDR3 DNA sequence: TGTGCCACCAGCGGTAAGGAATCCGGGACAGGGGACAATGAGCAGTTCTTC. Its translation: CATSGKESGTGDNEQFF.

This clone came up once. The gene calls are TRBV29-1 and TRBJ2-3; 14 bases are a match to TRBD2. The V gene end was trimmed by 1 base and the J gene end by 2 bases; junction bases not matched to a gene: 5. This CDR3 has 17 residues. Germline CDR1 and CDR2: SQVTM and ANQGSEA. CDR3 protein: CSVEGLAGGKFTDTQYF. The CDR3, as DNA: TGCAGCGTTGAAGGACTAGCGGGAGGGAAATTCACAGATACGCAGTATTTT.

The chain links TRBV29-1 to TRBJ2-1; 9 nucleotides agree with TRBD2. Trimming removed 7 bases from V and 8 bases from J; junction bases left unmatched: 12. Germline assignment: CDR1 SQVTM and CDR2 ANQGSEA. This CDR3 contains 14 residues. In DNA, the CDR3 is TGCAGCGATGGTAGCGGGAGTATTAGTCATGAGCAGTTCTTC. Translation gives CSDGSGSISHEQFF.

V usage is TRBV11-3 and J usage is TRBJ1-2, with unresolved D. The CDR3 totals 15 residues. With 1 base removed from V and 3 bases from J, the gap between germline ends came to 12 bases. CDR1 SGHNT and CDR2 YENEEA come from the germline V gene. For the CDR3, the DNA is TGTGCCAGCAGCTTAGGTCCTCGGCAGGACTATGGCTACACCTTC. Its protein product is CASSLGPRQDYGYTF.